This record concerns one T cell receptor beta chain sequence. Germline V gene lookup returns CDR1 SGHVS and CDR2 FNYEAQ. Trimming at V came to 0 bases and at J to 3 bases, leaving 2 bases not matched to a gene. The CDR3 length is 14 residues. The record originates from a study of blood T cell repertoires in COVID-19. Study as a whole: Samples taken during acute and convalescent COVID-19 were collected in the United States, Italy and Spain. Sources were T cells, B-cell-depleted T cells, or PBMCs; the material itself was cDNA or gDNA.

Residents of 24 US areas, aged roughly 18 to 89 years, made up the participants. Clinical history as reported by participants underpinned cohort assignment. Profiled with immunoSEQ multiplex PCR; TCRdb holds only in-frame clones, not every one. The sample lists about 310,000 clones, about nine tenths occurring once. This sequence joins TRBV7-6 and TRBJ2-7; 7 bases agree with TRBD1. Sequencing was carried out using PBMCs or T cells enriched from blood (not recorded which). The TCR comes from a young woman who had recovered from COVID-19. CDR3 sequence (DNA): TGTGCCAGCAGCTTAGCAGGGGGCGACTACGAGCAGTACTTC. It is translated as CASSLAGGDYEQYF.